The text below deals with one T cell receptor (beta chain). Clones were read by immunoSEQ multiplex PCR, and TCRdb kept only the in-frame ones, dropping some. Of tens of thousands of clones listed, 75% to 95% were seen once; the top ten hold about 30%. The data are from a study of T cell responses to AZD1222 COVID-19 vaccine. V was trimmed by 0 bases and J by 4 bases, leaving 16 bases between them. CDR1 LGHNA and CDR2 YSLEER come from the germline V gene. The CDR3 is 17 amino acids. This chain joins TRBV4-3 and TRBJ2-1, with D maybe TRBD2 (6 bases). The clonotype was recovered from an adult who received the AZD1222 COVID-19 vaccine. The sample here was peripheral blood, taken 28 days after the second AZD1222 dose. The CDR3 reads CASSQDLAAGSYNEQFF. Written as DNA, the CDR3 is TGCGCCAGCAGCCAAGATCTTGCGGCGGGATCTTACAATGAGCAGTTCTTC.